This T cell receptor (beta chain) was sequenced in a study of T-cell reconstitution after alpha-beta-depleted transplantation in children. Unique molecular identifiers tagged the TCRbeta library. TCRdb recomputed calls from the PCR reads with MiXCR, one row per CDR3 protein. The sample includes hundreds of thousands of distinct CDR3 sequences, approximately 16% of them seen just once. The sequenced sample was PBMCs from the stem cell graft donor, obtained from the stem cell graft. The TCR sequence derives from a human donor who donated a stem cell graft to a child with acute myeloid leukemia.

CDR3 nucleotide sequence: TGTGCCAGCAGCTACGAGATCTCCTACGAGCAGTACTTC. It specifies CASSYEISYEQYF. The J gene is TRBJ2-7, the V gene TRBV7-9; D unresolved. V lost 4 bases to trimming and J lost 0 bases, with 7 bases between them. The V gene's germline CDR1 is SEHNR and CDR2 FQNEAQ (reference sequence). The CDR3 loop spans 13 amino acids.